Listed below are T cell receptor beta chains from one sample, sequenced in a study of T cells after yellow fever vaccination. Each CDR3 protein gets one entry after TCRdb re-called the 5' RACE reads with MiXCR. Of a few hundred thousand distinct CDR3 sequences listed, around 8.1% are singletons. The sample here was PBMCs, taken roughly seven weeks after the first yellow fever vaccination. The receptors were gathered from a man aged 18 to 29 who received the YFV17D yellow fever vaccine. CDR3s include the opening cysteine and the closing phenylalanine or tryptophan. A D gene is named only where the DNA matches it firmly. Not every row has a clone size; where given, it reads once, few, many or a size class.

D	V	size	J	CDR3	DNA
TRBD1	TRBV4-2	-	TRBJ1-2	CASSQGTVGTGGYSGYTF	TGTGCCAGCAGCCAAGGGACCGTCGGGACAGGGGGATACAGTGGCTACACCTTC
-	TRBV20-1	few	TRBJ2-5	CSARDSPPRVVGTQYF	TGCAGTGCTAGAGATAGCCCCCCCAGGGTTGTAGGGACCCAGTACTTC
-	TRBV12-3/TRBV12-4	-	TRBJ1-1	CASSFRGLMNTEAFF	TGTGCCAGCAGTTTCAGGGGCCTGATGAACACTGAAGCTTTCTTT
TRBD1	TRBV19	-	TRBJ2-2	CASRRDRANTGELFF	TGTGCCAGTAGACGGGACAGGGCCAACACCGGGGAGCTGTTTTTT
-	TRBV6-1	-	TRBJ1-4	CASNIETNGEKLFF	TGTGCCAGCAATATAGAGACCAATGGGGAAAAACTGTTTTTT
TRBD1	TRBV11-3	-	TRBJ2-1	CASSLQGENNEQFF	TGTGCCAGCAGCTTACAGGGGGAAAACAATGAGCAGTTCTTC
TRBD1	TRBV5-1	-	TRBJ1-2	CASSIDRDYGYTF	TGCGCCAGCAGCATCGACAGGGACTATGGCTACACCTTC
TRBD2	TRBV15	many	TRBJ2-5	CATSREYSGGAETQYF	TGTGCCACCAGCAGAGAATATAGCGGGGGGGCAGAGACCCAGTACTTC
-	TRBV4-1	-	TRBJ2-5	CASSLRPGTTGGYQETQYF	TGCGCCAGCAGCCTAAGGCCCGGGACGACTGGGGGGTACCAAGAGACCCAGTACTTC
TRBD2	TRBV4-2	few	TRBJ2-5	CASSPGPGTSGGFQETQYF	TGTGCCAGCAGCCCGGGCCCCGGGACTAGCGGGGGTTTCCAAGAGACCCAGTACTTC
-	TRBV5-6	-	TRBJ2-5	CASSLDMVKTQYF	TGTGCCAGCAGCTTGGACATGGTTAAGACCCAGTACTTC
TRBD1	TRBV20-1	-	TRBJ1-4	CSAREGTGVDKLFF	TGCAGTGCTAGAGAAGGGACAGGGGTCGACAAACTGTTTTTT
-	TRBV7-8	few	TRBJ2-1	CASSVARNYNEQFF	TGTGCCAGCAGCGTGGCGCGGAACTACAATGAGCAGTTCTTC
-	TRBV4-3	once	TRBJ2-7	CASSQESGGLYEQYF	TGCGCCAGCAGCCAAGAATCCGGGGGCTTATACGAGCAGTACTTC
-	TRBV4-1	few	TRBJ2-2	CASSQKKRQNTGELFF	TGCGCCAGCAGCCAAAAAAAAAGACAGAACACCGGGGAGCTGTTTTTT
-	TRBV20-1	-	TRBJ1-1	CSARRVRGRNEAFF	TGCAGTGCTAGAAGAGTCAGGGGCAGAAATGAAGCTTTCTTT
-	TRBV7-8	-	TRBJ2-5	CASSSQRRQVTETQYF	TGTGCCAGCAGCTCTCAAAGGAGACAGGTCACGGAGACCCAGTACTTC
TRBD2	TRBV12-3/TRBV12-4	-	TRBJ2-7	CASSPPLAGGNYEQYF	TGTGCCAGCAGTCCACCACTAGCGGGGGGAAACTACGAGCAGTACTTC
TRBD2	TRBV20-1	-	TRBJ2-1	CSARKAGLVYNEQFF	TGCAGTGCTAGAAAGGCCGGACTAGTCTACAATGAGCAGTTCTTC
TRBD1	TRBV18	few	TRBJ1-4	CASSPGTGRNEKLFF	TGTGCCAGCTCACCAGGGACAGGGAGAAATGAAAAACTGTTTTTT
-	TRBV12-3/TRBV12-4	many	TRBJ1-2	CASNGERRGEGYTF	TGTGCCAGCAACGGAGAGCGCCGGGGGGAAGGCTACACCTTC
TRBD1	TRBV4-1	-	TRBJ2-7	CAGSPGQSYEQYF	TGCGCCGGCAGCCCGGGACAGTCCTACGAGCAGTACTTC
TRBD1	TRBV20-1	-	TRBJ1-5	CSARGQGSNQPQHF	TGCAGTGCTAGAGGACAGGGGAGCAATCAGCCCCAGCATTTT
-	TRBV2	-	TRBJ2-5	CASSGRGRQETQYF	TGTGCCAGCAGTGGCAGGGGTAGGCAAGAGACCCAGTACTTC
TRBD1	TRBV5-1	-	TRBJ1-2	CASSTQGAYGYTF	TGCGCCAGCAGTACTCAGGGGGCCTATGGCTACACCTTC
-	TRBV20-1	-	TRBJ2-5	CSARENLVQETQYF	TGCAGTGCCAGGGAGAACCTAGTCCAAGAGACCCAGTACTTC
TRBD1	TRBV6-2/TRBV6-3	-	TRBJ1-4	CASSYERTGNEKLFF	TGTGCCAGCAGTTACGAGCGGACAGGGAATGAAAAACTGTTTTTT
-	TRBV7-9	-	TRBJ1-4	CASSLDRWTAGKLFF	TGTGCCAGCAGCTTAGATCGATGGACAGCTGGAAAACTGTTTTTT
-	TRBV3-1	-	TRBJ1-5	CASSQAPTQPQHF	TGTGCCAGCAGCCAAGCGCCAACTCAGCCCCAGCATTTT
-	TRBV3-1	-	TRBJ2-5	CASSQSGRETQYF	TGTGCCAGCAGCCAATCAGGGAGAGAGACCCAGTACTTC
-	TRBV12-3/TRBV12-4	many	TRBJ1-4	CASSLRRRSEKLFF	TGTGCCAGCAGTTTGAGGAGGAGGAGTGAAAAACTGTTTTTT
TRBD2	TRBV20-1	-	TRBJ2-3	CSAATGLPPGDTQYF	TGCAGTGCGGCCACGGGACTACCGCCCGGAGATACGCAGTATTTT
-	TRBV10-2	-	TRBJ2-7	CASRQVFDEQYF	TGCGCCAGCAGACAGGTCTTCGACGAGCAGTACTTC
TRBD1	TRBV7-9	-	TRBJ1-1	CASSKQGVNTEAFF	TGTGCCAGCAGCAAACAGGGGGTGAACACTGAAGCTTTCTTT
-	TRBV5-1	-	TRBJ2-2	CASSLDPATLNTGELFF	TGCGCCAGCAGCTTGGATCCTGCGACACTGAACACCGGGGAGCTGTTTTTT
-	TRBV24-1	-	TRBJ2-3	CATSDPRRDQDTQYF	TGTGCCACCAGTGACCCCCGCAGGGATCAAGATACGCAGTATTTT
-	TRBV9	many	TRBJ1-2	CASSVNSNYGYTF	TGTGCCAGCAGCGTAAACAGCAACTATGGCTACACCTTC
-	TRBV4-3	few	TRBJ1-5	CASSLQSVHF	TGCGCCAGCAGTTTACAGAGTGTGCATTTT
-	TRBV29-1	-	TRBJ1-1	CSADEDAEAFF	TGCAGCGCGGATGAAGACGCTGAAGCTTTCTTT
-	TRBV13	-	TRBJ2-7	CASSPHRESSYEQYF	TGTGCCAGCAGCCCCCACAGGGAGAGCTCCTACGAGCAGTACTTC
-	TRBV20-1	few	TRBJ1-1	CSAERGTLQNTEAFF	TGCAGTGCGGAACGAGGGACCCTACAAAACACTGAAGCTTTCTTT